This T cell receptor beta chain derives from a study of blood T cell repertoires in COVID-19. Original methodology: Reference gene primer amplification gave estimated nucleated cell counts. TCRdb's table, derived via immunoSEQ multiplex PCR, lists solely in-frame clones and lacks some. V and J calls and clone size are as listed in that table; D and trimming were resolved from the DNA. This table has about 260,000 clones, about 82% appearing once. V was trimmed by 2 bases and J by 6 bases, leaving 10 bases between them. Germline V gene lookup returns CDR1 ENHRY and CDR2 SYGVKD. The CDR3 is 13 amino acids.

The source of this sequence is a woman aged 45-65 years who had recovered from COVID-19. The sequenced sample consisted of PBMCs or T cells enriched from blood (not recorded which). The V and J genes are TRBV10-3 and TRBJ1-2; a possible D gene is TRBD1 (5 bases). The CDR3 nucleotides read TGTGCCATCAGTGAGGACGGGGGGGATGGCTACACCTTC. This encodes CAISEDGGDGYTF.